Listed here are 18 T cell receptor beta chains from one sample, sequenced in a study of STAT5B mutations in CD4+ large granular lymphocyte leukemia. Generated by immunoSEQ multiplex PCR, the TCRdb table keeps only in-frame clones and is missing some. Of 32,000 or so clones in the sample, roughly 87% were seen once. The sequencing sample was made of CD4+ T cells from blood buffy coats. These receptors originate from a human donor in good health.

This rearrangement joins TRBV28 to TRBJ2-7; tentatively, D is TRBD1 (6 bases). This CDR3 spans 15 amino acids. Looked up from germline, CDR1 is MDHEN and CDR2 is SYDVKM. V was pared by 6 bases and J by 2 bases, with 17 bases between. The CDR3 is CASSQTWDTAYEQYF. CDR3 nucleotides: TGTGCCAGCAGCCAGACATGGGACACCGCCTACGAGCAGTACTTC.

The rearrangement links TRBV2 to TRBJ2-5, with TRBD1 identical over 7 bases. Germline lookup yields CDR1 SNHLY and CDR2 FYNNEI. CDR3 length equals 12 residues. V lost 5 bases, J lost 4 bases, and 1 base stayed unmatched. The CDR3 spells CASSTGVETQYF. CDR3 nucleotides: TGTGCCAGCAGTACAGGGGTAGAGACCCAGTACTTC.

The rearrangement uses TRBV5-4 and TRBJ2-3; 10 bases map to TRBD2. The trim removed 0 bases at V and 4 bases at J, leaving 5 bases unmatched. Germline-derived CDR1 and CDR2 are SGHNT and YYREEE (reference sequence). The CDR3 consists of 16 residues. The CDR3 sequence is CASSLEASGGSDTQYF. The CDR3 region has the DNA TGTGCCAGCAGCTTGGAGGCTAGCGGGGGATCAGATACGCAGTATTTT.

This chain uses TRBV28 with TRBJ2-7; 8 nucleotides match TRBD2. CDR1 and CDR2 from the germline V gene are MDHEN and SYDVKM. V shed 8 bases and J 2 bases; nucleotides not matched to a gene: 8. This CDR3 is 14 amino acids long. The DNA of the CDR3 is TGTGCCAGCCTCCAACCGGGACTAGCCTACGAGCAGTACTTC. Translating it yields CASLQPGLAYEQYF.

V gene TRBV7-9 combines with J gene TRBJ1-1; D may be TRBD1 (6 bases). V was clipped by 5 bases and J by 7 bases, with 14 bases between them. CDR3 length equals 13 residues. Germline CDR1 is SEHNR and CDR2 is FQNEAQ (reference sequence). The CDR3 loop reads CASSLRQAYEAFF. CDR3 in DNA: TGTGCCAGCAGCCTGCGACAGGCATATGAAGCTTTCTTT.

The chain recombines TRBV5-5 with TRBJ2-1; D might be TRBD2 (5 bases). The CDR3 contains 17 residues. With 6 bases removed from V and 4 bases from J, the gap between germline ends came to 23 bases. Germline CDR1 reads SGHKS; CDR2 reads YYEKEE (reference sequence). CDR3 region: CASTDLDGLPGYNEQFF. The CDR3 DNA is TGTGCCAGCACCGACCTTGACGGGCTACCGGGGTACAATGAGCAGTTCTTC.

This chain uses TRBV6-1 with TRBJ1-6, with D possibly matching TRBD1 (5 bases). In germline, CDR1 is MNHNS, CDR2 SASEGT. The CDR3 consists of 16 residues. Trimming removed 2 bases from V and 1 base from J, with 9 bases in between. The DNA for the CDR3 is TGTGCCAGCAGTGAAAGCAGGGTATCCTATAATTCACCCCTCCACTTT. It encodes CASSESRVSYNSPLHF.

Details on this clone: Other nucleotide sequences in the sample specify the same CDR3. V usage is TRBV9 and J usage is TRBJ2-3; D not resolved. Germline loops: CDR1 SGDLS, CDR2 YYNGEE. This CDR3 comprises 14 residues. V was cut by 0 bases and J by 0 bases, with 5 bases left in between. The CDR3 loop is CASSVVGSTDTQYF. The CDR3 region has the DNA TGTGCCAGCAGCGTAGTAGGTAGCACAGATACGCAGTATTTT.

The J gene is TRBJ2-1, the V gene TRBV27; 11 bases agree with TRBD2. CDR1 MNHEY and CDR2 SMNVEV come from the germline V gene (reference sequence). This CDR3 contains 15 residues. V shed 5 bases, J shed 9 bases, and the junction held 9 bases outside the gene matches. The CDR3 DNA is TGTGCCAGCAGTCCTACCGGGACTAGCGGCGGTGAGCAGTTCTTC. It is translated as CASSPTGTSGGEQFF.

The chain has TRBV2 and TRBJ2-3; D gene unclear. V shed 4 bases and J shed 0 bases, with 8 bases lying between them. The germline V gene encodes CDR1 SNHLY and CDR2 FYNNEI. CDR3 length: 14 amino acids. Written as DNA, the CDR3 is TGTGCCAGCAGTGTAATGGGTAGCACAGATACGCAGTATTTT. Its translation: CASSVMGSTDTQYF.

The chain joins TRBV5-5 to TRBJ1-1; no clear D. Trimming removed 2 bases at V and 0 bases at J, with 11 bases between. In germline, CDR1 is SGHKS, CDR2 YYEKEE (reference sequence). This CDR3 comprises 15 residues. The CDR3 protein is CASSFGNSLNTEAFF. CDR3 DNA: TGTGCCAGCAGCTTCGGGAACAGCTTGAACACTGAAGCTTTCTTT. Drawing the rest from reference TRBV5-5 and TRBJ1-1, the complete variable domain is DAGVTQSPTHLIKTRGQQVTLRCSPISGHKSVSWYQQVLGQGPQFIFQYYEKEERGRGNFPDRFSARQFPNYSSELNVNALLLGDSALYLCASSFGNSLNTEAFFGQGTRLTVV.

CDR3 residues: CASSAQGDYGYTF. In DNA form, the CDR3 reads TGTGCCAGCAGCGCCCAGGGCGACTATGGCTACACCTTC. The genes are TRBV5-4 and TRBJ1-2; the D gene is possibly TRBD1 (5 bases). The germline V gene encodes CDR1 SGHNT and CDR2 YYREEE (reference sequence). The CDR3 runs 13 residues. Trimming took off 4 bases at V and 3 bases at J, with 10 bases between the two ends. Full variable domain (outside the CDR3, taken from reference TRBV5-4 and TRBJ1-2): ETGVTQSPTHLIKTRGQQVTLRCSSQSGHNTVSWYQQALGQGPQFIFQYYREEENGRGNFPPRFSGLQFPNYSSELNVNALELDDSALYLCASSAQGDYGYTFGSGTRLTVV.

The V call is TRBV4-1, the J call TRBJ1-1; maybe TRBD1 (6 bases). Germline values: CDR1 MGHRA, CDR2 YSYEKL. This CDR3 comprises 17 residues. Trimming shortened V by 0 bases and J by 5 bases, and 19 bases separated the two germline ends. CDR3 sequence reads: CASSQEAWGRGRTEAFF. The CDR3, as DNA: TGCGCCAGCAGCCAAGAGGCCTGGGGCAGGGGACGGACTGAAGCTTTCTTT.

This chain joins TRBV10-1 and TRBJ2-2; possibly TRBD1 for D (5 bases). Per the germline V gene, CDR1 is WNHNN and CDR2 is SYGVQD (reference sequence). V shed 2 bases and J shed 5 bases, with 9 bases lying between them. The CDR3 sequence is 14 residues long. The CDR3: CASSEGARTGELFF. The CDR3 region has the DNA TGCGCCAGCAGTGAGGGGGCAAGAACCGGGGAGCTGTTTTTT.

The chain recombines TRBV5-1 with TRBJ2-7; 9 bases map to TRBD2. The CDR3 is 17 residues long. V gave up 2 bases and J gave up 0 bases; unmatched junction bases: 9. Germline lookup yields CDR1 SGHRS and CDR2 YFSETQ. The CDR3 protein is CASSLGLAIRSSYEQYF. The CDR3 DNA reads TGCGCCAGCAGCTTAGGACTAGCGATCAGAAGCTCCTACGAGCAGTACTTC.

V usage is TRBV27 and J usage is TRBJ2-1; 14 positions match TRBD2. This CDR3 is built from 15 residues. Germline loops: CDR1 MNHEY, CDR2 SMNVEV (reference sequence). V was clipped by 3 bases and J by 10 bases; unmatched bases: 5. Here the CDR3 reads CASSLGLAGEQEQFF. CDR3 coding DNA: TGTGCCAGCAGTTTGGGACTAGCGGGAGAACAAGAGCAGTTCTTC.

The chain carries TRBV10-3 and TRBJ2-5; TRBD2 agrees at 7 bases. V lost 2 bases to trimming and J lost 5 bases; unmatched junction nucleotides: 8. Germline values: CDR1 ENHRY, CDR2 SYGVKD. CDR3 size: 15 residues. The CDR3 spells CAISERRGGFETQYF. Here the CDR3 DNA reads TGTGCCATCAGTGAGAGGCGGGGAGGGTTCGAGACCCAGTACTTC.

This clone was counted a single time. The V and J genes are TRBV5-6 and TRBJ2-7, with 11 bases that match TRBD2. The germline CDR1 and CDR2 sequences are SGHDT and YYEEEE. The CDR3 is made up of 17 amino acids. The junction had 9 bases not matched to a gene; V was cut back by 0 bases and J by 4 bases. DNA of the CDR3: TGTGCCAGCAGCTTGGGACTAGCGGGACCTTACCCTTACGAGCAGTACTTC. Translated, it gives CASSLGLAGPYPYEQYF.